A single sample gave rise to the 3 T cell receptor beta chains below, sequenced in a study of PD-1 blockade in classical Hodgkin lymphoma (dated by TCRdb to the early 2020s). Read against the paper, the sample's time point label means: cycle 2 day 1 (C2D1) of nivolumab. All trial patients had relapsed after autologous stem cell transplantation, with cohorts A, B and C differing in prior brentuximab vedotin exposure. The protocol used for the library was the immunoSEQ multiplex PCR assay. TCRdb limited this immuneACCESS table to in-frame rearrangements with V and J called. A share of clones is missing; checked studies link under half to unresolved V genes, and the rest is unexplained. The sample data list some 95,000 clones, and nearly 90% of these were observed just once. 9.5% to 12% of the sample belongs to the ten largest clones. Sequenced material: peripheral blood mononuclear cells (PBMCs), taken before the second cycle of nivolumab. The source is a human donor with classical Hodgkin lymphoma.

The rearrangement uses TRBV5-1 and TRBJ2-2; no definite D call. Trimming pared 0 bases from V and 0 bases from J, leaving 6 bases between. Germline-derived CDR1 and CDR2 are SGHRS and YFSETQ. The CDR3 runs 15 residues. CDR3 in amino acids: CASSLAQPNTGELFF. For the CDR3, the DNA is TGCGCCAGCAGCTTGGCCCAGCCGAACACCGGGGAGCTGTTTTTT. The full variable domain, in which reference TRBV5-1 and TRBJ2-2 provide the parts outside the CDR3, is KAGVTQTPRYLIKTRGQQVTLSCSPISGHRSVSWYQQTPGQGLQFLFEYFSETQRNKGNFPGRFSGRQFSNSRSEMNVSTLELGDSALYLCASSLAQPNTGELFFGEGSRLTVL.

This chain links TRBV14 with TRBJ2-2; no definite D call. Germline V gives CDR1 SGHDN, CDR2 FVKESK. V was cut by 1 base and J by 9 bases, with 3 bases left in between. This CDR3 comprises 11 residues. The CDR3 loop is CASSQVRELFF. CDR3 sequence (DNA): TGTGCCAGCAGCCAAGTCCGGGAGCTGTTTTTT. Looking up the rest from reference TRBV14 and TRBJ2-2 gives the full variable domain: EAGVTQFPSHSVIEKGQTVTLRCDPISGHDNLYWYRRVMGKEIKFLLHFVKESKQDESGMPNNRFLAERTGGTYSTLKVQPAELEDSGVYFCASSQVRELFFGEGSRLTVL.

The chain carries TRBV30 and TRBJ2-3; 16 bases match TRBD2. The CDR3 is made up of 16 amino acids. Germline V CDR1 and CDR2: GTSNPN, SVGIG (reference sequence). V was pared by 0 bases and J by 6 bases, with 3 bases of the junction left unmatched. This CDR3 reads CAWSVGTSGRVDTQYF. DNA for the CDR3: TGTGCCTGGAGTGTAGGGACTAGCGGGAGGGTGGATACGCAGTATTTT.